This TCR beta chain stems from a study of shared clonotypes between healthy human individuals. Study overall: There were three CD4 naive, three CD4 memory, two CD8 naive and one CD8 memory plates per donor. Notes on the study in general: Larger richness was generally estimated for naive than memory subsets. Although depth was large, rarefaction showed that sequencing of the sorted subsets was incomplete.

Assay execution took place at the deep level. The table came from immunoSEQ multiplex PCR; TCRdb's copy has only in-frame clones and leaves some out. The repertoire includes around 1,900,000 clones, 80% to 95% of them detected once, and 1.5% to 2% sits in the top ten. CD8 cells classed as naive were CD45RO-negative and positively selected for CCR7, excluding terminally differentiated effector memory CD45RA+ cells. This clone was observed a handful of times. What it binds is not known. Distinct nucleotide sequences in the sample also encode this CDR3. This sequence was found in a man between 18 and 35 years old in good health. Some clones in this sample may be carry-over from other donors' samples. The sequencing sample was made of naive CD8+ T cells from PBMCs.

The CDR3 is CASSFTGSNQPQHF. The CDR3 DNA sequence: TGTGCCAGCAGTTTTACAGGGAGCAATCAGCCCCAGCATTTT. The chain couples TRBV27 to TRBJ1-5, with D tentatively TRBD1 (6 bases). The CDR3 sequence is 14 residues long. V shed 3 bases and J shed 1 base, with 7 bases lying between them. Germline V gene data show CDR1 as MNHEY and CDR2 as SMNVEV (reference sequence).